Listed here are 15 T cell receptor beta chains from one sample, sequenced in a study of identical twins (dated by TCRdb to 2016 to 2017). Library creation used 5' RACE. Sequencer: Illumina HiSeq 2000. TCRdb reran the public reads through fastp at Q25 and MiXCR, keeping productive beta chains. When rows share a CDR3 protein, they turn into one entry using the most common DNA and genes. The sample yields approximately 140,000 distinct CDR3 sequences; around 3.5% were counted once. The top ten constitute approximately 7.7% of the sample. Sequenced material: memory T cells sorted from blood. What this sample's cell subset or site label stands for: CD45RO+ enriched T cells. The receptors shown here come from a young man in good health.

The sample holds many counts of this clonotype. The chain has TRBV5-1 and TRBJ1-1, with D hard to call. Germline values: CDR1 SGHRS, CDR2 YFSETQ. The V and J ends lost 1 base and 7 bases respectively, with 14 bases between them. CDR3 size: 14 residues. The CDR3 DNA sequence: TGCGCCAGCAGCTTGACGGCGGGGAGGTATGAAGCTTTCTTT. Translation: CASSLTAGRYEAFF.

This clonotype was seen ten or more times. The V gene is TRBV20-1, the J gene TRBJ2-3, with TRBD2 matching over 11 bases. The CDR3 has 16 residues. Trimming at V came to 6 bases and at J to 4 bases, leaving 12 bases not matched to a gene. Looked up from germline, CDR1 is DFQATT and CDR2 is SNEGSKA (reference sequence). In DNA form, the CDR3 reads TGCAGTGCCATACAGAGACTAGCGGGATTCGCAGATACGCAGTATTTT. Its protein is CSAIQRLAGFADTQYF.

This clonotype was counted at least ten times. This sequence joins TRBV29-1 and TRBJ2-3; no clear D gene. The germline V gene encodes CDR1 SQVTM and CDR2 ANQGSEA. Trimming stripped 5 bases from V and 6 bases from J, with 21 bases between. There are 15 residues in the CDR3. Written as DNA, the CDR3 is TGCAGCGTTCTTTGGCTATCGAAGACCTCTGATACGCAGTATTTT. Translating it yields CSVLWLSKTSDTQYF.

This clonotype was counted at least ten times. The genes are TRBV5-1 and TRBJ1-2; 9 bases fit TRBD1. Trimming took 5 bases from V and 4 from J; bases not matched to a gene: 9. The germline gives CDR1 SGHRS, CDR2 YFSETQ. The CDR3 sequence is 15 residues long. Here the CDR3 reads CASRSSGTGPYGYTF. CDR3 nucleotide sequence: TGCGCCAGCAGATCGTCCGGGACAGGGCCCTATGGCTACACCTTC.

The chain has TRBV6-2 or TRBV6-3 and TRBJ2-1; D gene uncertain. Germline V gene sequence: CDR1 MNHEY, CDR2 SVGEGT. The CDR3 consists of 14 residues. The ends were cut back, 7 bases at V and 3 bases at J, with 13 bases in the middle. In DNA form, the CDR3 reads TGTGCCAGCACCCATCGTGGGAACTACAATGAGCAGTTCTTC. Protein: CASTHRGNYNEQFF.

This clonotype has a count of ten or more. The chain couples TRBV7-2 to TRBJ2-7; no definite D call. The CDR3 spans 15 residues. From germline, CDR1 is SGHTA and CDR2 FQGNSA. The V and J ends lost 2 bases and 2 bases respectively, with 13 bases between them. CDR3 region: CASSLQPAHPYEQYV. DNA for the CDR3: TGTGCCAGCAGCTTACAGCCGGCCCACCCCTACGAGCAGTACGTC.

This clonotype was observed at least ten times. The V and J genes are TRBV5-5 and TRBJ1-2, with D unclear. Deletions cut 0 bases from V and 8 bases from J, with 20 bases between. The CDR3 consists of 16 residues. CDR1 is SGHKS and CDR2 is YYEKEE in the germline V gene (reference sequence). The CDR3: CASSLANVHLVGGYTF. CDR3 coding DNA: TGTGCCAGCAGCTTGGCAAACGTTCACCTTGTAGGGGGCTACACCTTC.

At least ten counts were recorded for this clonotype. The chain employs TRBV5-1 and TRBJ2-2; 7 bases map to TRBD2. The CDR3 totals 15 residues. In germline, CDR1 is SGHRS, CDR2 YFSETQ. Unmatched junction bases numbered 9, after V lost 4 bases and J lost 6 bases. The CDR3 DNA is TGCGCCAGCAGCAGAAGCGGGACGAGCGCCGGGGAGCTGTTTTTT. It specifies CASSRSGTSAGELFF.

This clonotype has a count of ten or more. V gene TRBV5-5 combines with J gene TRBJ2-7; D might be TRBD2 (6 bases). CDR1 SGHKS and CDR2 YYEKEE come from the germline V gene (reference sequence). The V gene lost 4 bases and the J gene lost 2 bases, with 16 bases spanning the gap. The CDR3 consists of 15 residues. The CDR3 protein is CASSPIPGEAYEQYV. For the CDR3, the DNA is TGTGCCAGCAGCCCTATTCCGGGAGAAGCCTACGAGCAGTACGTC.

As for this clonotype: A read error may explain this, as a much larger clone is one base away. CDR3 coding DNA: TGTGCCAGCAGCCAATCGACAGGGTCGGGTTACGAGCAGTACTTC. It specifies CASSQSTGSGYEQYF. This chain links TRBV7-8 with TRBJ2-7; 7 nucleotides match TRBD1. V was clipped by 5 bases and J by 4 bases; unmatched bases: 11. This CDR3 contains 15 residues. Looked up from germline, CDR1 is SGHVS and CDR2 is FQNEAQ.

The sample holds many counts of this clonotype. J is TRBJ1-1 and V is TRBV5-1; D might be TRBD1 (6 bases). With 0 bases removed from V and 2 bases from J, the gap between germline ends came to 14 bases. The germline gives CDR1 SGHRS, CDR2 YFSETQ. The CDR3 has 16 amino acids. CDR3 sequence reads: CASSLAPGGANTEAFF. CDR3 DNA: TGCGCCAGCAGCTTGGCCCCGGGGGGGGCCAACACTGAAGCTTTCTTT. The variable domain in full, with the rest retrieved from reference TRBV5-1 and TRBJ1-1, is KAGVTQTPRYLIKTRGQQVTLSCSPISGHRSVSWYQQTPGQGLQFLFEYFSETQRNKGNFPGRFSGRQFSNSRSEMNVSTLELGDSALYLCASSLAPGGANTEAFFGQGTRLTVV.

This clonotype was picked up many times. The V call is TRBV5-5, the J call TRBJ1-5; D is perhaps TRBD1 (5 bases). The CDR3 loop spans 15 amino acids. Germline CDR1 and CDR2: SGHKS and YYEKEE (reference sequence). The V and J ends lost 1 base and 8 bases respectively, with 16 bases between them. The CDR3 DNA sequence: TGTGCCAGCAGCTTGAGCGGGGCGCTTTACGAGCCCCAGCATTTT. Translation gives CASSLSGALYEPQHF.

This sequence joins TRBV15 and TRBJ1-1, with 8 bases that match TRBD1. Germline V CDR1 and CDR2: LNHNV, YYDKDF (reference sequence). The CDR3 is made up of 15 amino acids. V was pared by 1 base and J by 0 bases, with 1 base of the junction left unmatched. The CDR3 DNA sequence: TGTGCCACCAGCAGAGCGGACAGGGTGAACACTGAAGCTTTCTTT. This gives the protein CATSRADRVNTEAFF.

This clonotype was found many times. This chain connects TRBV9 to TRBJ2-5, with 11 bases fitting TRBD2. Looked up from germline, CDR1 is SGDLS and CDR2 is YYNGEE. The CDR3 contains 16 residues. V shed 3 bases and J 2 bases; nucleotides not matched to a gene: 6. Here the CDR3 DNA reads TGTGCCAGCAGCGCCGGACTAGCGGGTCGACAAGAGACCCAGTACTTC. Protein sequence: CASSAGLAGRQETQYF.

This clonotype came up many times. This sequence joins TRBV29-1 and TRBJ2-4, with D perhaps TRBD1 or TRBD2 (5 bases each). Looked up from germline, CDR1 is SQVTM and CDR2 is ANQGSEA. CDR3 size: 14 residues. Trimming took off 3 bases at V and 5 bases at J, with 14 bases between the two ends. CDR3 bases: TGCAGCGTTGAGGATCCGGGACGGCAAAACATTCAGTACTTC. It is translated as CSVEDPGRQNIQYF.